This T cell receptor beta chain was identified in a study of T cell repertoires in cytomegalovirus infection. Background on the study: Indications came from public TCR beta signatures; they pointed to CMV infection and to a matching HLA type.

In this sample, this clonotype turned up a few times. The V segment lost 5 bases and the J segment 4 bases; nucleotides outside the gene matches: 8. Germline CDR1 reads SEHNR; CDR2 reads FQNEAQ (reference sequence). The CDR3 has 14 amino acids. MiXCR was run by TCRdb on the reads, yielding one entry per CDR3 protein. The sample carries around 170,000 distinct CDR3 sequences, 15% to 20% recorded once. The chain recombines TRBV7-9 with TRBJ2-7, with TRBD1 identical over 7 bases. The clonotype comes from a human donor in good health (CMV status not recorded). Some clones in this sample may be carry-over from other donors' samples. Sequencing used CD8+ T cells from PBMCs. The CDR3 DNA reads TGTGCCAGCAGCAAACCCGGGACAGATTACGAGCAGTACTTC. Encoded protein: CASSKPGTDYEQYF.